One and the same sample provided the 31 T cell receptor beta chains below, sequenced in a study of T cells in Graves' hyperthyroidism and ophthalmopathy. RNA transcripts were the template for amplifying TCR beta CDR3 regions. First-round RT-PCR of the TCR CDR3 relied on the HTBI primer set. TCRdb used MiXCR to reprocess the multiplex PCR reads, holding one entry per CDR3 protein. The sample records about 480,000 distinct CDR3 sequences, approximately 14% being singletons. Material for sequencing was blood. These receptors originate from a woman aged 18-30 years with Graves' hyperthyroidism.

This clonotype was seen many times. This sequence joins TRBV20-1 and TRBJ2-7, with TRBD2 matching 8 bases. The CDR3 runs 14 residues. V shed 4 bases, J shed 0 bases, and the junction held 5 bases outside the gene matches. CDR1 DFQATT and CDR2 SNEGSKA come from the germline V gene (reference sequence). In DNA form, the CDR3 reads TGCAGTGCTACTAGCGGGTCGAGCTCCTACGAGCAGTACGTC. Protein sequence: CSATSGSSSYEQYV.

The chain joins TRBV7-9 to TRBJ1-1, with 9 bases identical to TRBD1. V dropped 5 bases and J dropped 0; count of bases not matched to a gene: 7. CDR1 SEHNR and CDR2 FQNEAQ come from the germline V gene (reference sequence). This CDR3 contains 16 residues. Here the CDR3 reads CASSPRGQGLNTEAFF. The CDR3 DNA is TGTGCCAGCAGCCCCAGGGGACAGGGTCTGAACACTGAAGCTTTCTTT.

In this sample, this clonotype turned up many times. The CDR3 coding sequence is TGTGCCAGCAGAGGACTGTCAAAGGGAACCGGGGAGCTGTTTTTT. It codes for CASRGLSKGTGELFF. The V call is TRBV11-3, the J call TRBJ2-2; D may be TRBD2 (5 bases). CDR3 size: 15 residues. V lost 6 bases, J lost 5 bases, and 16 bases lay in between. Germline V gives CDR1 SGHNT, CDR2 YENEEA.

The table lists this clonotype with many counts. This sequence joins TRBV12-3 or TRBV12-4 and TRBJ2-7; TRBD1 agrees at 9 bases. This CDR3 has 15 amino acids. J gave up 7 bases and V 5 bases, and 12 bases lay outside the gene matches. CDR3 DNA sequence: TGTGCCAGCAGTGCCTTACAGGGGGCGTCGGGGGAGCAGTACTTC. It translates to CASSALQGASGEQYF.

This clonotype was recorded at least ten times. The chain has TRBV6-6 and TRBJ2-1; D gene unclear. V lost 0 bases, J lost 9 bases, and 3 bases lay in between. The CDR3 sequence is 11 residues long. The germline V gene has CDR1 MNHNY and CDR2 SVGAGI (reference sequence). In DNA, the CDR3 is TGTGCCAGCAGTTACTCGGGTGAGCAGTTCTTC. Its translation: CASSYSGEQFF.

This clonotype was found many times. The chain carries TRBV2 and TRBJ1-4; D uncertain. Looked up from germline, CDR1 is SNHLY and CDR2 is FYNNEI. This CDR3 has 17 residues. V lost 4 bases to trimming and J lost 4 bases, with 19 bases between them. The CDR3 loop is CASSGDEGVLFNEKLFF. The CDR3 nucleotides read TGTGCCAGCAGTGGGGATGAGGGAGTCCTATTTAATGAAAAACTGTTTTTT.

The rearrangement joins TRBV6-4 to TRBJ1-2, with TRBD1 identical over 9 bases. Per the germline V gene, CDR1 is MRHNA and CDR2 is SNTAGT. The CDR3 length is 15 residues. Trimming at V came to 7 bases and at J to 4 bases, leaving 10 bases not matched to a gene. The CDR3 coding sequence is TGTGCCAGCATTTCGGGGACAGGGACCGGCTATGGCTACACCTTC. This sequence encodes CASISGTGTGYGYTF.

This clonotype was counted many times. The CDR3, as DNA: TGTGCCAGCAGCCGACAGGGGGGGACTGAAGCTTTCTTT. This gives the protein CASSRQGGTEAFF. V gene TRBV27 combines with J gene TRBJ1-1; 9 bases align to TRBD1. The germline V gene encodes CDR1 MNHEY and CDR2 SMNVEV (reference sequence). J was trimmed by 5 bases and V by 6 bases; bases with no gene match: 4. The CDR3 is made up of 13 amino acids.

The table lists this clonotype with a few counts. The CDR3 sequence is CASTWDRRQDTEAFF. The CDR3 DNA sequence: TGTGCCAGCACCTGGGACAGGCGCCAGGACACTGAAGCTTTCTTT. The V and J genes are TRBV5-4 and TRBJ1-1; 8 bases align to TRBD1. The CDR3 totals 15 residues. Germline V lookup: CDR1 SGHNT, CDR2 YYREEE (reference sequence). J was trimmed by 3 bases and V by 6 bases; bases with no gene match: 10.

This chain connects TRBV11-2 to TRBJ1-2, with D possibly TRBD1 on 5 matching bases. Trimming shortened V by 1 base and J by 5 bases, and 23 bases separated the two germline ends. The CDR3 is made up of 18 amino acids. Germline loops: CDR1 SGHAT, CDR2 FQNNGV. As DNA, the CDR3 is TGTGCCAGCAGCTTAGTCACCGGGACCGAGCGGGGTGGGTATGGCTACACCTTC. It yields the protein CASSLVTGTERGGYGYTF.

The rearrangement uses TRBV7-9 and TRBJ1-2, with 9 nucleotides matching TRBD1. The CDR3 has 13 residues. The V gene's germline CDR1 is SEHNR and CDR2 FQNEAQ (reference sequence). J gave up 8 bases and V 8 bases, and 9 bases lay outside the gene matches. This CDR3 is CASGLQGAEGYTF. The CDR3 nucleotides read TGTGCCAGCGGCCTACAGGGGGCGGAAGGCTACACCTTC.

The chain links TRBV20-1 to TRBJ1-2; D is uncertain. The CDR3 spans 15 residues. Germline CDR1 DFQATT, CDR2 SNEGSKA (reference sequence). Trimming took off 6 bases at V and 6 bases at J, with 23 bases between the two ends. This CDR3 reads CSATGLRQDLDGYTF. CDR3 bases: TGCAGTGCCACCGGGTTAAGGCAGGACCTCGATGGCTACACCTTC.

This clonotype was found many times. The CDR3 region is CASKDNRGTSNQPQHF. CDR3 in DNA: TGTGCCAGCAAAGATAACAGGGGGACGAGCAATCAGCCCCAGCATTTT. The chain uses TRBV2 and TRBJ1-5; TRBD1 matches 8 bases. V was clipped by 7 bases and J by 1 base; unmatched bases: 9. Germline lookup yields CDR1 SNHLY and CDR2 FYNNEI. The CDR3 sequence is 16 residues long.

This clonotype was seen more than once but under ten times. The chain has TRBV9 and TRBJ2-1; 10 bases match TRBD2. Germline values: CDR1 SGDLS, CDR2 YYNGEE. V trimming: 4 bases; J trimming: 0 bases; junction bases outside the gene matches: 7. This CDR3 comprises 17 residues. DNA of the CDR3: TGTGCCAGCAGCTCAAGACTAGCGGGTTTCTCCTACAATGAGCAGTTCTTC. Its translation: CASSSRLAGFSYNEQFF.

This clonotype has a count of ten or more. The chain combines TRBV30 with TRBJ1-1; possible D gene TRBD1, 6 bases. Looked up from germline, CDR1 is GTSNPN and CDR2 is SVGIG (reference sequence). The CDR3 consists of 16 residues. Trimming left V 2 bases short and J 5 bases short, with 21 bases between. This chain's CDR3 is CAWSSPGGGLQTEAFF. As DNA, the CDR3 is TGTGCCTGGAGTTCCCCGGGGGGGGGGCTGCAGACTGAAGCTTTCTTT.

The chain uses TRBV7-2 and TRBJ1-2; perhaps TRBD1 as D (6 bases). V lost 5 bases to trimming and J lost 4 bases, with 17 bases between them. This CDR3 is built from 15 residues. Germline V lookup: CDR1 SGHTA, CDR2 FQGNSA. The CDR3 region has the DNA TGTGCCAGCAGCCCCGAAACCACAGGGCCCTATGGCTACACCTTC. Translated: CASSPETTGPYGYTF.

This clonotype was recorded at least ten times. The chain joins TRBV2 to TRBJ1-4, with D unclear. Germline values: CDR1 SNHLY, CDR2 FYNNEI. The length of the CDR3 is 12 residues. V was trimmed by 9 bases and J by 4 bases, leaving 9 bases between them. The CDR3 nucleotides are TGTGCCAGAGGGTCTTTTAATGAAAAACTGTTTTTT. Its translation: CARGSFNEKLFF.

Ten or more counts support this clonotype. The chain combines TRBV6-1 with TRBJ2-1; 8 positions match TRBD2. This CDR3 has 15 amino acids. CDR1 is MNHNS, CDR2 SASEGT, per germline. V gave up 5 bases and J gave up 4 bases; unmatched junction bases: 7. The CDR3: CASSSTLAAYNEQFF. CDR3 nucleotide sequence: TGTGCCAGCAGTTCCACACTAGCGGCTTACAATGAGCAGTTCTTC.

This clonotype was found a few times. V is TRBV6-5 and J is TRBJ2-1; D might be TRBD2 (6 bases). The CDR3 has 18 amino acids. The V end lost 2 bases, the J end lost 6 bases, and 23 bases lay between the germline ends. Germline-derived CDR1 and CDR2 are MNHEY and SVGAGI. CDR3 residues: CASSYGGPGLRRGNEQFF. The CDR3 DNA reads TGTGCCAGCAGTTACGGGGGTCCGGGACTTCGAAGGGGCAATGAGCAGTTCTTC.

In this sample, this clonotype turned up many times. This chain joins TRBV2 and TRBJ2-1, with TRBD1 matching over 12 bases. CDR1 SNHLY and CDR2 FYNNEI come from the germline V gene. The junction had 11 bases not matched to a gene; V was cut back by 5 bases and J by 3 bases. CDR3 length: 18 residues. The CDR3 protein is CASSWDRGPLKVYNEQFF. The CDR3 nucleotides are TGTGCCAGCAGTTGGGACAGGGGGCCACTGAAGGTCTACAATGAGCAGTTCTTC. The full variable domain, with the rest looked up from reference TRBV2 and TRBJ2-1, is EPEVTQTPSHQVTQMGQEVILRCVPISNHLYFYWYRQILGQKVEFLVSFYNNEISEKSEIFDDQFSVERPDGSNFTLKIRSTKLEDSAMYFCASSWDRGPLKVYNEQFFGPGTRLTVL.

This clonotype was observed a handful of times. The rearrangement links TRBV4-1 to TRBJ2-7, with 10 bases fitting TRBD2. From germline, CDR1 is MGHRA and CDR2 YSYEKL. This CDR3 contains 15 residues. The V and J ends lost 2 bases and 3 bases, in that order; junction bases with no gene match: 4. Here the CDR3 reads CASSQTPSGSYEQYV. Written as DNA, the CDR3 is TGCGCCAGCAGCCAAACGCCTAGCGGGAGCTACGAGCAGTACGTC.

This clonotype was observed a few times. The V call is TRBV5-6, the J call TRBJ2-2; 7 bases are a match to TRBD2. The CDR3 runs to 16 residues. Germline V gene sequence: CDR1 SGHDT, CDR2 YYEEEE. V trimming: 0 bases; J trimming: 2 bases; junction bases outside the gene matches: 4. The CDR3 spells CASSLAASGNTGELFF. DNA of the CDR3: TGTGCCAGCAGCTTGGCCGCTAGCGGAAACACCGGGGAGCTGTTTTTT.

This clonotype was seen many times. The chain combines TRBV6-4 with TRBJ2-3, with 12 bases lining up with TRBD2. The CDR3 has 14 residues. The J segment lost 5 bases and the V segment lost 3 bases, leaving 0 bases of the junction unmatched. Germline-derived CDR1 and CDR2 are MRHNA and SNTAGT. This CDR3 reads CASSEGLAGDTQYF. The CDR3 DNA reads TGTGCCAGCAGTGAGGGACTAGCGGGAGATACGCAGTATTTT.

This clonotype was detected many times. The CDR3 region is CASSSSREENTIYF. CDR3 in DNA: TGTGCCAGCAGCTCCAGCAGGGAAGAAAACACCATATATTTT. V and J are TRBV11-1 and TRBJ1-3; D may be TRBD1 (5 bases). Looked up from germline, CDR1 is SGHAT and CDR2 is FQDESV (reference sequence). Trimming took 4 bases from V and 6 from J, leaving 13 bases between them. This CDR3 contains 14 residues.

This clonotype was observed many times. V and J are TRBV2 and TRBJ2-6; TRBD1 is a possible D gene (6 bases). The CDR3 sequence is 15 residues long. The germline V and J ends were trimmed by 4 bases and 3 bases, with 10 bases remaining between them. The V gene's germline CDR1 is SNHLY and CDR2 FYNNEI. The chain's CDR3 is CASSVGAVGANVLTF. The DNA of the CDR3 is TGTGCCAGCAGTGTGGGGGCCGTTGGGGCCAACGTCCTGACTTTC.

This clonotype was seen at least ten times. The gene calls are TRBV2 and TRBJ2-1, with D uncertain. This CDR3 is 12 amino acids long. The V end lost 6 bases, the J end lost 9 bases, and 12 bases lay between the germline ends. Per the germline V gene, CDR1 is SNHLY and CDR2 is FYNNEI. The CDR3 nucleotides are TGTGCCAGCAGGTCCCCCGTGGGTGAGCAGTTCTTC. It encodes CASRSPVGEQFF.

The rearrangement links TRBV12-3 or TRBV12-4 to TRBJ2-3; D ambiguous. Trimming left V 3 bases short and J 1 base short, with 11 bases between. The CDR3 is 15 residues long. The CDR3 protein is CASSFTQDRTDTQYF. The CDR3 coding sequence is TGTGCCAGCAGTTTCACGCAAGATCGCACAGATACGCAGTATTTT.

This clonotype turned up a few times. This chain links TRBV29-1 with TRBJ2-1; 7 positions match TRBD1. CDR1 and CDR2 (germline): SQVTM, ANQGSEA. The CDR3 length is 14 residues. With 4 bases clipped from V and 1 base from J, the junction kept 4 bases outside the gene matches. The CDR3 DNA reads as TGCAGCGTTGCGACAGGGTCGTCCTACAATGAGCAGTTCTTC. Encoded protein: CSVATGSSYNEQFF.

This rearrangement joins TRBV7-6 to TRBJ2-1; tentative D call: TRBD2 (6 bases). The CDR3 extends over 17 amino acids. The germline V gene has CDR1 SGHVS and CDR2 FNYEAQ. The germline V and J ends were trimmed by 0 bases and 3 bases, with 15 bases remaining between them. Here the CDR3 DNA reads TGTGCCAGCAGCTTAGCAGGGGCGGGATCCGACTACAATGAGCAGTTCTTC. Translating it yields CASSLAGAGSDYNEQFF.

Ten or more counts support this clonotype. The V and J genes are TRBV5-1 and TRBJ1-1; the D gene is possibly TRBD1 (5 bases). V dropped 3 bases and J dropped 0 bases, with 12 bases sitting between them. The CDR3 spans 15 residues. Germline CDR1 reads SGHRS; CDR2 reads YFSETQ. DNA of the CDR3: TGCGCCAGCAGCTGGGGTCCGGGGGTGAACACTGAAGCTTTCTTT. Protein product: CASSWGPGVNTEAFF.

This clonotype was seen ten or more times. The chain couples TRBV9 to TRBJ1-6; 7 bases map to TRBD1. Germline V gene lookup returns CDR1 SGDLS and CDR2 YYNGEE. The ends lost 0 bases at V and 10 bases at J; junction bases unmatched: 7. The CDR3 loop spans 15 amino acids. The CDR3 region has the DNA TGTGCCAGCAGCGTAGAGGGCAGGGGGGAATCACCCCTCCACTTT. This gives the protein CASSVEGRGESPLHF.